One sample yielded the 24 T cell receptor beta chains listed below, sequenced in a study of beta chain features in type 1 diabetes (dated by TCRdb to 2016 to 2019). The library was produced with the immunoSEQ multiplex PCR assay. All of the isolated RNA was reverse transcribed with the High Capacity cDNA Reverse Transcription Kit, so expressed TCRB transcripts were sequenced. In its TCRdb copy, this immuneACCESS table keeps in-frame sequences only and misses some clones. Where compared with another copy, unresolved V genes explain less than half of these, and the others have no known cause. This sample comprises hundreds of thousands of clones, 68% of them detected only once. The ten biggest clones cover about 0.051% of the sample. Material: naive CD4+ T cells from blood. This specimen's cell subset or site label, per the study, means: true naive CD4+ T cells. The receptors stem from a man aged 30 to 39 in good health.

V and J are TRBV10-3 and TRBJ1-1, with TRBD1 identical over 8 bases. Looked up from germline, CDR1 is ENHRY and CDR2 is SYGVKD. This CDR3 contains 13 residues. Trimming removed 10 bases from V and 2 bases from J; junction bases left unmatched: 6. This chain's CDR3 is CATAGGENTEAFF. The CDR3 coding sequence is TGTGCCACCGCAGGGGGCGAAAACACTGAAGCTTTCTTT.

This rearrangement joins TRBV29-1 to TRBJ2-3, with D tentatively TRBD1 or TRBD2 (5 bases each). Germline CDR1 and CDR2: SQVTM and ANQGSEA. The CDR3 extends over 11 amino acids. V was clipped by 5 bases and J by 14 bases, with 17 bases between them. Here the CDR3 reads CSVPGPQRLYF. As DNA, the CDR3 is TGCAGCGTTCCGGGACCCCAAAGGTTGTATTTT.

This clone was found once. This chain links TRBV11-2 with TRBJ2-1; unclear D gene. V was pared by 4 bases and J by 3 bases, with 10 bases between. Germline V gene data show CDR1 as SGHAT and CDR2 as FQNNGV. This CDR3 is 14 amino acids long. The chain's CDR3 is CASSSTTVYNEQFF. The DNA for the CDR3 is TGTGCCAGCAGCTCTACGACTGTCTACAATGAGCAGTTCTTC.

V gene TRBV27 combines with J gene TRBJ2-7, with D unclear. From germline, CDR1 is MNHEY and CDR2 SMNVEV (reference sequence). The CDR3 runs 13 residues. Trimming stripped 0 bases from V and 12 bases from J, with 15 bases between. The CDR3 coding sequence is TGTGCCAGCAGTTTATCAGACCAGACTTCCCTGTACTTC. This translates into CASSLSDQTSLYF.

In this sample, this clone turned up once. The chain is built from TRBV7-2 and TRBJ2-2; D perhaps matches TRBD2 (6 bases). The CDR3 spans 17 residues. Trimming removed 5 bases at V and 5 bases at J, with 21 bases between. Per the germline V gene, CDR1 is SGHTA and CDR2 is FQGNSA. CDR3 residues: CASSNHWRRGVTGELFF. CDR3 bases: TGTGCCAGCAGCAACCACTGGAGGCGGGGCGTTACCGGGGAGCTGTTTTTT.

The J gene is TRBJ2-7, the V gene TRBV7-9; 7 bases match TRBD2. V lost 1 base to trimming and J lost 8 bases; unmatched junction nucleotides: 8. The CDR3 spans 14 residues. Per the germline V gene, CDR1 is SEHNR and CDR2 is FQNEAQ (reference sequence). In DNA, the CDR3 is TGTGCCAGCAGCTTAGGGACTAGTGATCCCAAGCAGTACTTC. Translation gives CASSLGTSDPKQYF.

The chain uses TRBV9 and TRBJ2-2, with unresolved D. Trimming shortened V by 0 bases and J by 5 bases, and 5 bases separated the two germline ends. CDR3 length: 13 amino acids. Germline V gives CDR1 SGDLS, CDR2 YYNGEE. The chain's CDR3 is CASSVVSTGELFF. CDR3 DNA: TGTGCCAGCAGCGTAGTGAGTACCGGGGAGCTGTTTTTT.

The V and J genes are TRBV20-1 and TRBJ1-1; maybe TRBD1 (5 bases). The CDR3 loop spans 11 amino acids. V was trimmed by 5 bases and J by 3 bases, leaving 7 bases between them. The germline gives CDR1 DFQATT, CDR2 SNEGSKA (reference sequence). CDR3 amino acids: CSALGDTEAFF. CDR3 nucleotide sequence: TGCAGTGCTTTGGGGGACACTGAAGCTTTCTTT.

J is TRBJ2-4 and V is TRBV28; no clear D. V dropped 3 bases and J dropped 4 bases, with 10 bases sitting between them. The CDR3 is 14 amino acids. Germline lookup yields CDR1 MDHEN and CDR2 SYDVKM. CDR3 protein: CASSLGRLKNIQYF. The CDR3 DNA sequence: TGTGCCAGCAGTTTGGGTCGTCTTAAAAACATTCAGTACTTC.

CDR3 coding DNA: TGTGCCAGCAGTTACTCACGTCGGGGAGATACGCAGTATTTT. Protein product: CASSYSRRGDTQYF. The chain recombines TRBV6-5 with TRBJ2-3; weak D call: TRBD2 (5 bases). The CDR3 covers 14 residues. V gave up 0 bases and J gave up 5 bases, with 9 bases separating them. Germline V gives CDR1 MNHEY, CDR2 SVGAGI.

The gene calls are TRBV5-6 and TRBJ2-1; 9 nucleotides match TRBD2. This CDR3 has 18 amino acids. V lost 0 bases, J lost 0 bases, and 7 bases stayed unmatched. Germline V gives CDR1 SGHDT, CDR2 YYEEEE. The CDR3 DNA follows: TGTGCCAGCAGCTTGGTGCTAGCGGGGATGAACTCCTACAATGAGCAGTTCTTC. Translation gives CASSLVLAGMNSYNEQFF.

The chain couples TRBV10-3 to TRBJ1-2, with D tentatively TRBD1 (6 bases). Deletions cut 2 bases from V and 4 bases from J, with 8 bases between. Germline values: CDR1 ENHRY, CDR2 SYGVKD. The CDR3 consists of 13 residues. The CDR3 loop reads CAISEDRPYGYTF. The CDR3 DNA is TGTGCCATCAGTGAGGACAGGCCCTATGGCTACACCTTC.

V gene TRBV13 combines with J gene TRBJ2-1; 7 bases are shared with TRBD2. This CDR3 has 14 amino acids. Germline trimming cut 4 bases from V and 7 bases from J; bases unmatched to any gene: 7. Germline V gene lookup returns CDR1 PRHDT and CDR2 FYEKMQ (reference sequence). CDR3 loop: CASSSWTSNNEQFF. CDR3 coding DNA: TGTGCCAGCAGCTCCTGGACTAGTAATAATGAGCAGTTCTTC.

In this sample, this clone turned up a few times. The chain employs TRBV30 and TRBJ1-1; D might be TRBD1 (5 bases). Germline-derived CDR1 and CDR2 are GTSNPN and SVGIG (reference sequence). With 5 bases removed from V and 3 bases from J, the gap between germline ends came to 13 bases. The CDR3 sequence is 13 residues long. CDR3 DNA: TGTGCCTGGGGTTCCCAGGGACACACTGAAGCTTTCTTT. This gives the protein CAWGSQGHTEAFF.

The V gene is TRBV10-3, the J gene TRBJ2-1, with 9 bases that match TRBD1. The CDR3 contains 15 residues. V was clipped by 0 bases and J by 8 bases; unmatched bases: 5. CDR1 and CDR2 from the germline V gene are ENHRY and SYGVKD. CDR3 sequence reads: CAISESDRGPYEQFF. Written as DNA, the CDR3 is TGTGCCATCAGTGAGTCGGACAGGGGACCTTATGAGCAGTTCTTC.

The CDR3 reads CSVRSGVNEQFF. In nucleotides, the CDR3 is TGCAGCGTCCGCAGCGGGGTCAATGAGCAGTTCTTC. This rearrangement joins TRBV29-1 to TRBJ2-1; 7 bases fit TRBD2. V dropped 6 bases and J dropped 6; count of bases not matched to a gene: 5. Per germline, CDR1 SQVTM and CDR2 ANQGSEA. The CDR3 has 12 amino acids.

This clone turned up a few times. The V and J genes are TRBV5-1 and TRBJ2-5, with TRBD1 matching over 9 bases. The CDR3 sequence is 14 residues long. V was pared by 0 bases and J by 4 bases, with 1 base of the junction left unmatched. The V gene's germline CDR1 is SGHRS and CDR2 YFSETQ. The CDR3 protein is CASSLDRGRETQYF. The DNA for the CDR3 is TGCGCCAGCAGCTTGGACAGGGGGCGAGAGACCCAGTACTTC. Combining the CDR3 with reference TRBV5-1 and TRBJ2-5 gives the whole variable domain KAGVTQTPRYLIKTRGQQVTLSCSPISGHRSVSWYQQTPGQGLQFLFEYFSETQRNKGNFPGRFSGRQFSNSRSEMNVSTLELGDSALYLCASSLDRGRETQYFGPGTRLLVL.

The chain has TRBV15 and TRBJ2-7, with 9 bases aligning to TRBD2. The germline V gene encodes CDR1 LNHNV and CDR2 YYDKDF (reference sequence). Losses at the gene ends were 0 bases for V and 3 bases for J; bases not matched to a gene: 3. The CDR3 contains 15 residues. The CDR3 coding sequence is TGTGCCACCAGCAGAGATGCGGGAGGGGACTACGAGCAGTACTTC. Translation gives CATSRDAGGDYEQYF.

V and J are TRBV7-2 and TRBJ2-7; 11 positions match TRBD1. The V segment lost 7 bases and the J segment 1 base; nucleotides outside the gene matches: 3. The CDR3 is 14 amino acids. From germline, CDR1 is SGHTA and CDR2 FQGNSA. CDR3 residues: CASTGTGGSYEQYF. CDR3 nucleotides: TGTGCCAGCACCGGGACAGGGGGATCCTACGAGCAGTACTTC.

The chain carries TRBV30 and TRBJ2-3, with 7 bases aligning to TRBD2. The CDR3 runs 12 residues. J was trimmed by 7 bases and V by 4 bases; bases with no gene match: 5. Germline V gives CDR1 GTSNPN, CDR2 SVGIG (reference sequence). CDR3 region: CAWKGEGNTQYF. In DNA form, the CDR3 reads TGTGCCTGGAAAGGGGAGGGAAATACGCAGTATTTT. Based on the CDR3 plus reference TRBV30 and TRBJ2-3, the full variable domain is SQTIHQWPATLVQPVGSPLSLECTVEGTSNPNLYWYRQAAGRGLQLLFYSVGIGQISSEVPQNLSASRPQDRQFILSSKKLLLSDSGFYLCAWKGEGNTQYFGPGTRLTVL.

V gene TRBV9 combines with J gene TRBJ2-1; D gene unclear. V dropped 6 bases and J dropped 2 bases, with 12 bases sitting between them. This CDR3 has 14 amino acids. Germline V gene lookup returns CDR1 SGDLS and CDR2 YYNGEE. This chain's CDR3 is CASTRSLAYNEQFF. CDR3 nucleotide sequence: TGTGCCAGCACCCGCAGCCTTGCCTACAATGAGCAGTTCTTC.

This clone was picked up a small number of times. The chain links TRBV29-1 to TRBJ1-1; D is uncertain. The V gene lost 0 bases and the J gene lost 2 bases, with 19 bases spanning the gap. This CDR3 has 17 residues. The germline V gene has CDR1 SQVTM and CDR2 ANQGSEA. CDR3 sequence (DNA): TGCAGCGTTGAAGAAGTTGGGAGCCCGAGGGCTAACACTGAAGCTTTCTTT. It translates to CSVEEVGSPRANTEAFF.

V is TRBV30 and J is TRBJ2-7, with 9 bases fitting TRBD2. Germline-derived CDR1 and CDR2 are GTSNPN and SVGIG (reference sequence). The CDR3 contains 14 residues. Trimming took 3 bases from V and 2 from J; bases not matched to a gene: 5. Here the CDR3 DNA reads TGTGCCTGGAGCCCTTTAGCGGGGGCCTACGAGCAGTACTTC. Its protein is CAWSPLAGAYEQYF.

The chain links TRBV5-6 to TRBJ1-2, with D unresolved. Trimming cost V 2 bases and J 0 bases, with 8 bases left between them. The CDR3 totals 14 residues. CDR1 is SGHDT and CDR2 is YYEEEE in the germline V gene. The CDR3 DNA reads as TGTGCCAGCAGCTTAAGGCAGCCTAACTATGGCTACACCTTC. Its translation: CASSLRQPNYGYTF. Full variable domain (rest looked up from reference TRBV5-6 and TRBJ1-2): DAGVTQSPTHLIKTRGQQVTLRCSPKSGHDTVSWYQQALGQGPQFIFQYYEEEERQRGNFPDRFSGHQFPNYSSELNVNALLLGDSALYLCASSLRQPNYGYTFGSGTRLTVV.